The clone carrying this T cell receptor beta chain was observed a few times. Its antigen is not known. V was shortened by 0 bases and J by 6 bases, with 10 bases between the two germline ends. Germline V gene sequence: CDR1 LGHNA, CDR2 YSLEER. The CDR3 length is 14 residues. This sample was included in a study of cytomegalovirus exposure and HLA in healthy donors. General observations from the study: CMV serostatus alone was available as immune exposure information. Reports credit the classifier with highly specific, highly sensitive diagnosis of cytomegalovirus status. TCR beta V- and J-gene trimming was later associated with a missense DCLRE1C variant.

13 Jbeta primers and 60 Vbeta primers were used for the PCR. Profiling relied on immunoSEQ multiplex PCR, and the TCRdb table lists in-frame clones only, not all of them. The sample has 65,000 to 75,000 clones; around 63% are singletons. Healthy donors of bone marrow made up the group. The specimen was PBMCs. The clonotype originates from a young woman in good health and CMV-seronegative. The chain carries TRBV4-3 and TRBJ2-3, with TRBD2 as a possible D gene (6 bases). The CDR3: CASSQDTSRDTQYF. In nucleotides, the CDR3 is TGCGCCAGCAGCCAAGACACTAGCCGGGATACGCAGTATTTT.